The 13 T cell receptor delta chains in this list originate from one sample, sequenced in a study of γδ T cells in repeated Plasmodium falciparum infection. TCRdb re-processed the multiplex PCR reads using CATT. This table has 85,000 to 90,000 delta-chain clones, 1.4% appearing once. Vgamma9/Vdelta2+ and Vdelta2-negative gammadelta T cells were flow-sorted from PBMC for bulk sequencing. Sample: gamma-delta T cells from blood. The receptors were gathered from a pool of human donors (malaria-infected and uninfected, not separated).

Notes on this clone: The protein in TCRdb stems from a much larger clone and differs at residue 8 from this DNA's translation, likely a read error; here the protein is translated from the DNA. The V gene is TRDV2, the J gene TRDJ1; D unclear. The J gene is not listed in TCRdb, so it was assigned here from a DNA match to germline. CDR1 is GEAIGNYY and CDR2 is EKD in the germline V gene. The V and J ends lost 0 bases and 1 base respectively, with 8 bases between them. The CDR3 loop spans 14 amino acids. CDR3 nucleotide sequence: TGTGCCTGTGACACCGGGCGCTGCACCGATAAACTCATCTTT. Translated: CACDTGRCTDKLIF.

A remark on this clone: TCRdb's listed protein matches a much larger clone and diverges from this DNA's translation at residue 8, likely through a read error; the protein shown comes from the DNA. The J gene is TRDJ1, the V gene TRDV2; D might be TRDD3 (6 bases). The J gene, absent from TCRdb, was called here by matching the DNA to germline. Germline V gene data show CDR1 as GEAIGNYY and CDR2 as EKD. This CDR3 has 16 amino acids. Between the trimmed V and J ends, which lost 0 bases and 3 bases, there was a span of 16 bases. CDR3 coding DNA: TGTGCCTGTGACACCGTCGGGGATTCCCTGCCCGATAAACTCATCTTT. Its protein product is CACDTVGDSLPDKLIF.

The table lists this clone with a few counts. A far larger clone is one nucleotide away, so this likely arose from a read error. Different DNA sequences within this sample yield the same CDR3. V usage is TRDV2 and J usage is TRDJ3; D possibly corresponds to TRDD3 (5 bases). The J gene, left out of TCRdb, was set here by checking the DNA against germline. Germline values: CDR1 GEAIGNYY, CDR2 EKD. The CDR3 length is 16 residues. The CDR3 DNA follows: TGTGCCTGTGACACCTTCGCCTCCTGGGACACCCGGCAGATGTTTTTC. This codes for CACDTFASWDTRQMFF.

The chain combines TRDV2 with TRDJ1; 10 bases fit TRDD3. The J gene comes from matching the DNA to germline here; TCRdb lacks it. CDR3 size: 17 residues. The V gene's germline CDR1 is GEAIGNYY and CDR2 EKD. V was pared by 1 base and J by 2 bases, with 9 bases of the junction left unmatched. The CDR3 region has the DNA TGTGCCTGTGACACTTTAGGGGGGGATACGGGTACCGATAAACTCATCTTT. This sequence encodes CACDTLGGDTGTDKLIF.

The table lists this clone with a few counts. For this DNA, TCRdb reports the protein of a much larger clone, which diverges at residue 9, most likely from a read error; the protein presented here is translated directly from the DNA. The V and J genes are TRDV2 and TRDJ1; weak D call: TRDD3 (6 bases). Germline V gene lookup returns CDR1 GEAIGNYY and CDR2 EKD. Trimming cost V 3 bases and J 0 bases, with 31 bases left between them. The CDR3 has 21 residues. The CDR3 here is CACDQGQLQGDHLSNTDKLIF. CDR3 nucleotides: TGTGCCTGTGACCAGGGACAATTACAGGGGGACCACTTAAGTAACACCGATAAACTCATCTTT.

Worth noting for this clone: TCRdb assigns this DNA the protein of a much larger clone, which departs from its translation at residues 6 and 15; this likely reflects a read error, and the protein shown comes from translating the DNA. V usage is TRDV2 and J usage is TRDJ3; maybe TRDD3 (6 bases). CDR3 size: 16 residues. Germline CDR1 GEAIGNYY, CDR2 EKD. CDR3: CACDTGGTWDTRQMIF. The CDR3 nucleotides read TGTGCCTGTGACACCGGGGGGACCTGGGACACCCGACAGATGATTTTC.

This clone was detected ten times or more. V and J are TRDV1 and TRDJ1; no reliable D call. The germline gives CDR1 TSWWSYY, CDR2 QGS. CDR3 length: 20 amino acids. V lost 0 bases and J lost 0, with 23 bases in between. The CDR3: CALGELQVLPGQTYTDKLIF. CDR3 nucleotide sequence: TGTGCTCTTGGGGAACTGCAGGTTTTACCGGGGCAAACGTACACCGATAAACTCATCTTT.

This clone appeared a few times. TCRdb assigns this DNA the protein of a much larger clone, which departs from its translation at residue 14; this likely reflects a read error, and the protein shown comes from translating the DNA. The chain couples TRDV3 to TRDJ1, with 11 positions matching TRDD3. This CDR3 region has 23 residues. The germline V gene encodes CDR1 TVYSNPD and CDR2 GDNSRS (reference sequence). V lost 4 bases, J lost 1 base, and 32 bases stayed unmatched. In DNA, the CDR3 is TGTGCCTCCCTTCCCAACTACTGGGGGATATCACATAGAACCCTTCGCCCCACCGATAAACTCATCTTT. It yields the protein CASLPNYWGISHRTLRPTDKLIF.

This clone was seen a handful of times. The translation of this DNA and the TCRdb protein of a much larger clone differ at residue 21, probably owing to a read error; the protein shown here is translated from the DNA. V gene TRDV1 was called; the J gene was not; the DNA was not used to check the table's D call, TRDD3. Germline V lookup: CDR1 TSWWSYY, CDR2 QGS. CDR3 size: 23 residues. The CDR3 nucleotides read TGTGCTCTTGGGGAACTAGCCTCCTCTATCCTGTACTGGGGGATAAAGTACACCGATAAATTCATCTTT. Translation: CALGELASSILYWGIKYTDKFIF.

In this sample, this clone turned up a few times. The protein recorded in TCRdb matches a much larger clone and deviates from this DNA's translation at residue 16, suggesting a read error; the protein here is obtained by translating the DNA. The chain recombines TRDV1 with TRDJ1; TRDD3 aligns across 10 bases. TCRdb lists no J gene, so it was determined here by aligning the DNA to germline. Germline CDR1 is TSWWSYY and CDR2 is QGS. The CDR3 is 19 amino acids. The CDR3 DNA reads as TGTGCTCTTGGGGACCTCTACCACTACCGTGGGGGATACACCGATGAACTCATCTTT. Protein sequence: CALGDLYHYRGGYTDELIF.

This clone was observed a handful of times. The protein that TCRdb holds for this DNA derives from a much larger clone and differs from the translated DNA at residue 9, which likely indicates a read error; the protein shown here is translated from the DNA. The chain uses TRDV2 and TRDJ2; 7 bases align to TRDD3. The J gene, absent from TCRdb, was called here by matching the DNA to germline. Germline loops: CDR1 GEAIGNYY, CDR2 EKD. V shed 1 base and J 4 bases; nucleotides not matched to a gene: 5. The CDR3 has 15 amino acids. The CDR3 DNA reads TGTGCCTGTGACACTGGGGGAGCTTCGACAGCACAACTCTTCTTT. Amino acid sequence: CACDTGGASTAQLFF.

To note about this clone: TCRdb records a much larger clone's protein for this DNA, with a difference at residue 4 that likely arises from a read error; the protein given is the translation of the DNA. The rearrangement uses TRDV2 and TRDJ1, with TRDD3 matching over 7 bases. TCRdb carries no J gene annotation; the J gene was assigned here by matching the DNA with germline. This CDR3 has 15 residues. Germline V gene lookup returns CDR1 GEAIGNYY and CDR2 EKD. The CDR3 is CACGTLGGNTDKLIF. Written as DNA, the CDR3 is TGTGCCTGTGGCACCCTGGGGGGAAACACCGATAAACTCATCTTT.

There are many counts of this clone. The chain has TRDV1 and TRDJ1, with 12 positions matching TRDD3. V was clipped by 5 bases and J by 0 bases; unmatched bases: 16. This CDR3 has 20 residues. Germline V gives CDR1 TSWWSYY, CDR2 QGS. CDR3 amino acids: CALGTFLGLGDTSYTDKLIF. The CDR3 DNA is TGTGCTCTTGGGACCTTCCTCGGACTGGGGGATACCTCGTACACCGATAAACTCATCTTT.